These T cell receptor beta chains were read from a single sample in a study of CD8+ T cells in alopecia areata. The assay was immunoSEQ multiplex PCR, and TCRdb's table has in-frame clones only and misses some. Of fewer than 110,000 clones in the sample, about 83% were seen once. The sample consisted of CD8+ T cells sorted from blood, taken at week 24, from a patient treated with tofacitinib. The source of these receptors is a human donor with alopecia areata. The conserved cysteine and the conserved F or W are not part of the CDR3 here. A D gene is named only where the DNA matches it firmly.

J gene | D gene | V gene | CDR3 protein
TRBJ2-7 | TRBD2 | TRBV4-1 | ASSQRRGGTYEQY
TRBJ2-5 | NA | TRBV6-5 | ASSYSGGLRETQY
TRBJ1-6 | NA | TRBV7-2 | ASSLDQGVSYNSPLH
TRBJ1-3 | NA | TRBV27 | ASSPYKGNTIY
TRBJ2-7 | TRBD1 | TRBV5-5 | ASSLLGDRGIEQY
TRBJ1-5 | NA | TRBV7-8 | ASSAADRNQPQH
TRBJ1-4 | TRBD1 | TRBV7-2 | ASSPLTGGREKLF
TRBJ2-7 | NA | TRBV20-1 | SARQPYEQY
TRBJ1-1 | TRBD1 | TRBV6-5 | ASIPQGENTEAF
TRBJ2-7 | NA | TRBV9 | ASSPSGEYEQY
TRBJ2-3 | TRBD2 | TRBV2 | ASSVAGVSTDTQY
TRBJ2-7 | TRBD2 | TRBV27 | ASSSFSGGSSYEQY
TRBJ2-6 | TRBD2 | TRBV7-8 | ASSPGGTWGTGANVLT
TRBJ2-3 | NA | TRBV6-5 | ASSYSYWDTQY
TRBJ2-3 | TRBD1 | TRBV29-1 | SGTGGMTDTQY
TRBJ2-7 | NA | TRBV7-9 | ASGRDGAYEQY
TRBJ2-1 | TRBD1 | TRBV2 | ASSRDRETHEQF
TRBJ2-7 | NA | TRBV2 | ASKLGTEGHEQY
TRBJ2-3 | TRBD1 | TRBV5-4 | ASSPPGTGLDTQY
TRBJ2-6 | NA | TRBV7-8 | ASSLTPGGIGANVLT
TRBJ2-7 | TRBD1 | TRBV10-3 | AIGTDYEQY
TRBJ2-3 | NA | TRBV10-2 | ASSESVVTDTQY
TRBJ2-5 | TRBD2 | TRBV27 | ASSPVSGFRLQETQY
TRBJ1-1 | NA | TRBV7-9 | ASSLNGGLNPTEAF
TRBJ2-7 | NA | TRBV6-1 | ASSEGQGLYEQY
TRBJ2-7 | NA | TRBV6-5 | ASSYEAGGYEQY
TRBJ1-1 | NA | TRBV18 | ASSPPLEGQNTEAF
TRBJ2-7 | NA | TRBV19 | ASSGGGGFGYEQY
TRBJ2-1 | NA | TRBV5-1 | ASSFGNEQF
TRBJ1-5 | NA | TRBV27 | ASGTGNQPQH
TRBJ1-2 | NA | TRBV7-2 | ASSLVLGNYGYT
TRBJ1-2 | NA | TRBV7-9 | ASSSGHLLVYGYT
TRBJ2-7 | NA | TRBV7-9 | ASSPDSSYEQY
TRBJ1-6 | NA | TRBV5-4 | ASSLDQERNSPLH
TRBJ1-1 | TRBD1 | TRBV23-1 | ASSQSKGGQENTEAF
TRBJ1-2 | NA | TRBV29-1 | SISAAEYGYT
TRBJ2-5 | NA | TRBV4-1 | ASSQDLVSDSSGETQY
TRBJ2-1 | NA | TRBV6-1 | ATIRQALSYNEQF
TRBJ2-7 | TRBD1 | TRBV6-1 | ASGRQGAQYEQY
TRBJ2-7 | NA | TRBV11-1 | ASSPNLYEQY
TRBJ1-1 | TRBD1 | TRBV5-1 | ASSLDAQGAGTEAF
TRBJ2-1 | TRBD1 | TRBV11-3 | ASSSTGDRVNEQF
TRBJ2-5 | NA | TRBV7-9 | ASSWSGSVGGETQY
TRBJ2-7 | TRBD2 | TRBV7-9 | ASSYGGAAYEQY